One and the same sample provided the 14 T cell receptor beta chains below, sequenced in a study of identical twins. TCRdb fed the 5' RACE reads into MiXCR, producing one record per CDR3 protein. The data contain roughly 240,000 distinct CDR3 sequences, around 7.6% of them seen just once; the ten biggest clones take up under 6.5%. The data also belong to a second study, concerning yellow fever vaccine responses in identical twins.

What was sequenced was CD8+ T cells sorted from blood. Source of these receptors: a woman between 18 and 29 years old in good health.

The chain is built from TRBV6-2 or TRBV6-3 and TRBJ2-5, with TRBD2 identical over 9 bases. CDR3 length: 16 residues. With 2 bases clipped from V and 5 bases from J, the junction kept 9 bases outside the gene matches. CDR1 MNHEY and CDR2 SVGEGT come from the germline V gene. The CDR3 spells CASSYEGAGGPETQYF. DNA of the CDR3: TGTGCCAGCAGTTACGAAGGGGCGGGGGGGCCTGAGACCCAGTACTTC.

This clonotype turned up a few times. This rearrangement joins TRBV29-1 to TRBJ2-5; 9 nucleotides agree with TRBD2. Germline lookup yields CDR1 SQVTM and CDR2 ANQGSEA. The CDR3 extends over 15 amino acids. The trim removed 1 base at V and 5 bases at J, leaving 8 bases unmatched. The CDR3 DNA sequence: TGCAGCGTTGAAGGTCGCGGGAGGGCCGGGGAGACCCAGTACTTC. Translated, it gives CSVEGRGRAGETQYF.

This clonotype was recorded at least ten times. The CDR3 coding sequence is TGCAGCGCGTCCCGGGACAGGGTCTACGAGCAGTACTTC. This codes for CSASRDRVYEQYF. This chain connects TRBV29-1 to TRBJ2-7, with 9 bases identical to TRBD1. The trim removed 7 bases at V and 3 bases at J, leaving 7 bases unmatched. The germline gives CDR1 SQVTM, CDR2 ANQGSEA. The CDR3 contains 13 residues.

CDR3 loop: CASSPPSRFYEQYF. The DNA of the CDR3 is TGTGCCAGCAGCCCACCAAGTCGGTTCTACGAGCAGTACTTC. The chain uses TRBV25-1 and TRBJ2-7; D gene ambiguous. CDR1 is MGHDK and CDR2 is SYGVNS in the germline V gene. The CDR3 is 14 amino acids. V was shortened by 6 bases and J by 3 bases, with 15 bases between the two germline ends.

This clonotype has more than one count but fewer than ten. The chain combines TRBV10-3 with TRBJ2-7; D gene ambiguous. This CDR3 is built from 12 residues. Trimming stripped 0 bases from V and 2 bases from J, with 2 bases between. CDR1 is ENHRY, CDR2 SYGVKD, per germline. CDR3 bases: TGTGCCATCAGTGAGTCGGCCTACGAGCAGTACTTC. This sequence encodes CAISESAYEQYF.

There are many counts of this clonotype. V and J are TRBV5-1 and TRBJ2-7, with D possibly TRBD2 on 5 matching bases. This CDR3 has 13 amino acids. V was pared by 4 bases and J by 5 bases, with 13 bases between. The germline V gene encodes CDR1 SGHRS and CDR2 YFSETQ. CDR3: CASSGSQADEQYF. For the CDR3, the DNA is TGCGCCAGCAGCGGCTCCCAAGCGGACGAGCAGTACTTC.

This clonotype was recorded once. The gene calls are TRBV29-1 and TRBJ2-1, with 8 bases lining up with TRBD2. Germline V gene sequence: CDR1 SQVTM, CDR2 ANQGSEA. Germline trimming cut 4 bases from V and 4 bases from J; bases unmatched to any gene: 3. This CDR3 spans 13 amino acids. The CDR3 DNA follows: TGCAGCGTTGGGACTAGCCTATACAATGAGCAGTTCTTC. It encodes CSVGTSLYNEQFF.

The CDR3 DNA follows: TGTGCCAGCAGTTTAGTCTGGGGGCCAACTAATGAAAAACTGTTTTTT. This translates into CASSLVWGPTNEKLFF. This chain joins TRBV28 and TRBJ1-4, with a possible D match to TRBD1 (6 bases). Per germline, CDR1 MDHEN and CDR2 SYDVKM. V was shortened by 2 bases and J by 0 bases, with 10 bases between the two germline ends. The CDR3 sequence is 16 residues long.

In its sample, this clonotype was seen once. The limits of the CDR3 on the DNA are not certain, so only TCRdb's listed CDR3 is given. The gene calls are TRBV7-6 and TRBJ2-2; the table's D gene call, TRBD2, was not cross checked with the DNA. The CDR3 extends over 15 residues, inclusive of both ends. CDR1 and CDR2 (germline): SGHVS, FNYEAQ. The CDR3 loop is CASSSWTSGSRSCFF.

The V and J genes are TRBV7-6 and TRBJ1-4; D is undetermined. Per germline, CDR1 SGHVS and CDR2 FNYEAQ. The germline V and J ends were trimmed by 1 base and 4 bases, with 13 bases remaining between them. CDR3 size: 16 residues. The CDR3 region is CASSLGRRLINEKLFF. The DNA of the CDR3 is TGTGCCAGCAGCTTAGGCAGGAGATTAATTAATGAAAAACTGTTTTTT.

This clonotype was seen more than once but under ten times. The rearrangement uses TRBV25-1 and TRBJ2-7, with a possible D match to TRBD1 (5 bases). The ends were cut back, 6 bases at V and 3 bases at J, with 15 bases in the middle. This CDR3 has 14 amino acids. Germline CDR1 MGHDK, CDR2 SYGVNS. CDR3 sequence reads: CASSRSTDNYEQYF. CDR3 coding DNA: TGTGCCAGCAGCAGATCGACAGATAACTACGAGCAGTACTTC.

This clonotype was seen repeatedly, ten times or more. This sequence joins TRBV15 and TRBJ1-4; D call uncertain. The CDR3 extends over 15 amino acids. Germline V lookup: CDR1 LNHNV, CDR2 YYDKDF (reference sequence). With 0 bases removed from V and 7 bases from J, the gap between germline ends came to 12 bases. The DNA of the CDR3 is TGTGCCACCAGCAGAGATCGGGGTGGTGGTGAAAAACTGTTTTTT. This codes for CATSRDRGGGEKLFF. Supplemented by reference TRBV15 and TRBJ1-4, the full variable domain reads DAMVIQNPRYQVTQFGKPVTLSCSQTLNHNVMYWYQQKSSQAPKLLFHYYDKDFNNEADTPDNFQSRRPNTSFCFLDIRSPGLGDTAMYLCATSRDRGGGEKLFFGSGTQLSVL.

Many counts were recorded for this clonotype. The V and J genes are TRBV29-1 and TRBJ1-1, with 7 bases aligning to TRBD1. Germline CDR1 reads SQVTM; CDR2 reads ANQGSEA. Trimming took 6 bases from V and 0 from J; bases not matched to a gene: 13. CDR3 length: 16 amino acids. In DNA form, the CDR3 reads TGCAGCGTATCGCAGGGGGTTGGCCGGATGAACACTGAAGCTTTCTTT. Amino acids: CSVSQGVGRMNTEAFF.

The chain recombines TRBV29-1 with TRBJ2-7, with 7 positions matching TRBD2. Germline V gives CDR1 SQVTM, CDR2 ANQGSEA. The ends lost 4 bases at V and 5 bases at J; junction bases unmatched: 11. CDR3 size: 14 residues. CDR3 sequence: CSVGWRGRVHEQYF. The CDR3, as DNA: TGCAGCGTTGGGTGGCGTGGGAGGGTGCACGAGCAGTACTTC.